This T cell receptor (beta chain) stems from a study of shared clonotypes between healthy human individuals. Points from the study as a whole: Larger estimated richness was generally recorded for naive subsets relative to memory subsets. Generation of non-shared clonotypes was less probable than generation of clonotypes shared by all four donors.

The run depth of the assay was deep. Repertoires were generated with immunoSEQ multiplex PCR, while TCRdb's copy carries only in-frame clones and drops some. The sample comprises approximately 1.4 million clones, 95% to 99% of which are singletons, and approximately 0.45% rests with the top ten. The CDR3 runs to 13 residues. The ends were cut back, 2 bases at V and 3 bases at J, with 9 bases in the middle. Germline assignment: CDR1 GTSNPN and CDR2 SVGIG (reference sequence). Within Nashville, Tennessee resided all donors, each a Caucasian adult. In regard to this clone: What it binds is not known. The sample holds other DNA sequences that translate to the same CDR3.

The receptor comes from a man younger than 45 in good health. Sequenced input: naive CD4+ T cells sorted from blood. Subset given: CD45RA+ positively selected. The chain couples TRBV30 to TRBJ2-3; TRBD2 is a possible D gene (5 bases). The chain's CDR3 is CAWSSGSTDTQYF. CDR3 DNA sequence: TGTGCCTGGAGTTCGGGGAGTACAGATACGCAGTATTTT.